This T cell receptor (beta chain) was sequenced in a study of shared clonotypes between healthy human individuals (TCRdb year 2020). The study in broad terms: A couple of women and three men aged 18 to 49 years were included in the cohort. For each donor, CD4 naive and CD4 memory were each given three plates, CD8 naive was given two plates, and CD8 memory was given one plate. The study deeply sequenced blood TCR repertoires of about 5 healthy adults to estimate repertoire size and the extent of clonotype sharing between individuals. To increase sequencing depth and limit assay-specific biases, different laboratories used diverse techniques to prepare libraries and sequence TCR repertoires. Per donor, leukapheresis produced somewhere between about 0.9 and 9 billion PBMCs. What the research found in general, with its limitations: Estimated clonotype richness was generally larger for naive than for memory subsets. Roughly 5.2% of naive CD4, around 3.6% of naive CD8, roughly 2.4% of memory CD4, and about 0.4% of memory CD8 clonotypes were shared across several donors. Because the study included only a small number of donors, the genetic and exposure-history diversity represented was limited. Sampling was restricted to blood, and TCR repertoires in tissues likely differ from the TCR repertoires found in blood. Even with the large sequencing depth, rarefaction of the sorted-subset datasets indicated that sequencing was incomplete. Pairwise subsampling indicated that sequencing depth was expected to affect the degree of clonotype sharing among donors. Higher generation probabilities were observed for clonotypes shared by all four sorted-subset donors than for non-shared clonotypes.

CD8 naive samples were obtained by positive selection for CCR7 among CD45RO-negative cells, yielding a CD45RA+CCR7+ population from which TemRA cells were excluded. Healthy HIV-negative adults with no recently reported acute infections or vaccinations were included as donors. Every donor was a Caucasian adult residing in Nashville, Tennessee, USA. Blood was collected by leukapheresis, and PBMCs were isolated by Ficoll-Histopaque density gradient centrifugation and then cryopreserved in liquid nitrogen vapor phase. Purity and quantity of every magnetically sorted T cell population were checked by analytical flow cytometry. Genomic DNA was isolated from each sorted fraction and quantified by UV absorbance on a Nanodrop 2000c. The CDR3 numbers 17 residues from cysteine through phenylalanine. The entry retains the CDR3 DNA only, 51 bases that are in frame from base 1. CDR1 and CDR2 were assigned from the germline V gene as SGHTA and FQGNSA. V loses 1 base at its end and J loses 5 bases; junction bases beyond the gene matches: 11.

This clone was seen just once. Its antigen is not yet known. No much larger clone is present one base from it, and per-base qualities are unavailable. Using the deep immunoSEQ assay, multiplex PCR amplified TCR CDR3 regions from genomic DNA. Extracted genomic DNA from each cell subset was distributed evenly across all wells of several immunoSEQ 96-well plates, and each plate was treated as a replicate. For sorted subsets, about 200 ng genomic DNA, equal to tens of thousands of T cell genomes, was loaded into each replicate PCR. Purified libraries were quantified with a Qubit 3.0 fluorometer, sized on a Bioanalyzer 2100, and re-quantified with the KAPA Library Quantification kit. Every immunoSEQ 96-well plate was sequenced on a separate single-read 150-cycle Illumina NextSeq 550 flow cell. As for how the authors treated the data: Because the immunoSEQ output held only junctional sequences and lacked quality scores, the filtering could not match the filtering applied to full-length reads. To assign V/J genes and CDR3, sequences were annotated using PyIR, a Python wrapper for IgBLAST v1.9, with IMGT germline references. Reads were filtered out if the reads had weak V/J assignments (E-value above 1e-6), no CDR3, stop codons, out-of-frame junctions, or ambiguous translated residues. V3J clonotypes were defined as sequences sharing the same inferred V gene, J gene, and CDR3 amino acid sequence. Percentage overlap between repertoires was calculated by dividing the number of shared unique clonotypes by the size of the smaller repertoire. Three approaches were used to assess repertoire richness: RTK rarefaction, the Chao1 estimator, and Recon v2.1 estimates of unobserved clonotypes. For all TCRbeta clonotypes obtained by the gDNA method from a few donors, generation probabilities were computed with OLGA. TCRdb limited this immuneACCESS table to in-frame rearrangements with V and J called. A share of clones is missing; checked studies link under half to unresolved V genes, and the rest is unexplained. Clone size and V and J calls were adopted from that table, with D and trimming inferred from the DNA. This sample lists 760,000 or so clones; just over 95% were detected once. The top ten hold about 0.21% of the sample.

The receptor was derived from a man aged 25 to 40 in good health. The chain is encoded by TRBV7-2 joined to TRBJ2-1, and 7 junction bases match TRBD1. The specimen was naive CD8+ T cells sorted from blood. What this sample's cell subset or site label stands for: CD45RA+CCR7+. The DNA is TGTGCCAGCAGCTTAGGGGCCTGGCAGGGGGTAAACAATGAGCAGTTCTTC. It specifies CASSLGAWQGVNNEQFF.